Sequencing of this T cell receptor (beta chain) was carried out in a study of blood T cell repertoires in COVID-19. Study-wide background: Researchers got acute and convalescent COVID-19 samples from the United States, Italy and Spain. Sources were T cells, B-cell-depleted T cells, or PBMCs; the material itself was cDNA or gDNA.

Per the study methods: Using reference gene primer amplification, nucleated cell counts were estimated. Profiled with immunoSEQ multiplex PCR; TCRdb holds only in-frame clones, not every one. Clone size and the V and J calls come from that table; the DNA yielded D and trimming. This table holds about 230,000 clones, approximately 80% found once. Germline V gene sequence: CDR1 MDHEN, CDR2 SYDVKM. Trimming cost V 1 base and J 3 bases; bases outside gene matches: 8. This CDR3 has 17 amino acids. Material: peripheral blood. The chain combines TRBV28 with TRBJ2-5; 10 positions match TRBD2. This receptor was identified in a woman older than 75 with active or convalescent COVID-19. CDR3 sequence reads: CASSLLWTSGRKETQYF. The CDR3 coding sequence is TGTGCCAGCAGTTTATTGTGGACTAGCGGAAGAAAAGAGACCCAGTACTTC. Drawing the rest from reference TRBV28 and TRBJ2-5, the complete variable domain is DVKVTQSSRYLVKRTGEKVFLECVQDMDHENMFWYRQDPGLGLRLIYFSYDVKMKEKGDIPEGYSVSREKKERFSLILESASTNQTSMYLCASSLLWTSGRKETQYFGPGTRLLVL.